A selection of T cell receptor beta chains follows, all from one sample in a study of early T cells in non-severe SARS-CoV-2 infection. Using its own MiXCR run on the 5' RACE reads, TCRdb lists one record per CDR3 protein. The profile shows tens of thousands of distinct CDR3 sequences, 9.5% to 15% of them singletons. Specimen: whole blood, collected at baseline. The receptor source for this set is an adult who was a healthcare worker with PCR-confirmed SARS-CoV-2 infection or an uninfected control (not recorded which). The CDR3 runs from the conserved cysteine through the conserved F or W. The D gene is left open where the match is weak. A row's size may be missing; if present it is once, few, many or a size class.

CDR3 DNA: TGTGCCAGCAGTTCGGGCAGGGGAGGGTTGAACACTGAAGCTTTCTTT; CDR3 protein: CASSSGRGGLNTEAFF; D gene: .; CDR3 length: 16; J gene: TRBJ1-1; V gene: TRBV6-5; clone size: few
CDR3 DNA: TGTGCCAGCTCACGGGGTCTTAATTCACCCCTCCACTTT; CDR3 protein: CASSRGLNSPLHF; D gene: .; CDR3 length: 13; J gene: TRBJ1-6; V gene: TRBV18; clone size: many
CDR3 DNA: TGTGCCAGCAGTTCGGGACAGACCAGATGGTTCTTC; CDR3 protein: CASSSGQTRWFF; D gene: TRBD1; CDR3 length: 12; J gene: TRBJ2-1; V gene: TRBV27; clone size: .
CDR3 DNA: TGTGCCAGCAGCTTGAGACTAGCGGGGATCAATGAGCAGTTCTTC; CDR3 protein: CASSLRLAGINEQFF; D gene: TRBD2; CDR3 length: 15; J gene: TRBJ2-1; V gene: TRBV7-9; clone size: few
CDR3 DNA: TGTGCCAGCAGCTTAGCCCTCGGACAGTCCTACGAGCAGTACTTC; CDR3 protein: CASSLALGQSYEQYF; D gene: .; CDR3 length: 15; J gene: TRBJ2-7; V gene: TRBV11-2; clone size: .
CDR3 DNA: TGTGCCAGCAGCCCCCAGCCGTATGGCTACACCTTC; CDR3 protein: CASSPQPYGYTF; D gene: .; CDR3 length: 12; J gene: TRBJ1-2; V gene: TRBV12-3/TRBV12-4; clone size: few
CDR3 DNA: TGCAGCGGGGACGGGGGCACGGATACGCAGTATTTT; CDR3 protein: CSGDGGTDTQYF; D gene: .; CDR3 length: 12; J gene: TRBJ2-3; V gene: TRBV29-1; clone size: .
CDR3 DNA: TGTGCCAGCAGGAGGGGAGACCCACCCACAGATACGCAGTATTTT; CDR3 protein: CASRRGDPPTDTQYF; D gene: .; CDR3 length: 15; J gene: TRBJ2-3; V gene: TRBV27; clone size: many
CDR3 DNA: TGCGCCAGCAGCCAAGTCGCAGGTTTTGGAGCTTTCTTT; CDR3 protein: CASSQVAGFGAFF; D gene: .; CDR3 length: 13; J gene: TRBJ1-1; V gene: TRBV4-1; clone size: .
CDR3 DNA: TGTGCCAGCAGTTTTGCGGGGGCCGGACAAGAGACCCAGTACTTC; CDR3 protein: CASSFAGAGQETQYF; D gene: .; CDR3 length: 15; J gene: TRBJ2-5; V gene: TRBV27; clone size: many
CDR3 DNA: TGTGCCAGCAGTGAGGAAAGACCGAACACTGAAGCTTTCTTT; CDR3 protein: CASSEERPNTEAFF; D gene: .; CDR3 length: 14; J gene: TRBJ1-1; V gene: TRBV2; clone size: .
CDR3 DNA: TGTGCCAGCAGCCCAACACAGGGGACTGAAGCTTTCTTT; CDR3 protein: CASSPTQGTEAFF; D gene: TRBD1; CDR3 length: 13; J gene: TRBJ1-1; V gene: TRBV5-4; clone size: .
CDR3 DNA: TGTGCCAGCTCACCGCTCCGGGACAGGGGGCGAGAGGGCTACACCTTC; CDR3 protein: CASSPLRDRGREGYTF; D gene: TRBD1; CDR3 length: 16; J gene: TRBJ1-2; V gene: TRBV18; clone size: .
CDR3 DNA: TGTGCCAGCAGCTTAGTAGGAGCGGGGGGGTACAATGAGCAGTTCTTC; CDR3 protein: CASSLVGAGGYNEQFF; D gene: TRBD2; CDR3 length: 16; J gene: TRBJ2-1; V gene: TRBV7-2; clone size: many
CDR3 DNA: TGTGCCAGCAGCTTAGAGTGGGGGACCCAGTACTTC; CDR3 protein: CASSLEWGTQYF; D gene: .; CDR3 length: 12; J gene: TRBJ2-5; V gene: TRBV7-6; clone size: .
CDR3 DNA: TGTGCTAGTGGCCACGGACTAGCGGGGGCCACCACAGATACGCAGTATTTT; CDR3 protein: CASGHGLAGATTDTQYF; D gene: TRBD2; CDR3 length: 17; J gene: TRBJ2-3; V gene: TRBV12-5; clone size: .
CDR3 DNA: TGTGCCAGCAGCGCGGGACAGGGTTCCTACGAGCAGTACTTC; CDR3 protein: CASSAGQGSYEQYF; D gene: TRBD1; CDR3 length: 14; J gene: TRBJ2-7; V gene: TRBV3-1; clone size: .
CDR3 DNA: TGTGCCAGCAGTTTATTTAGGCAGGGGAAGGTTCAGCCCCAGCATTTT; CDR3 protein: CASSLFRQGKVQPQHF; D gene: .; CDR3 length: 16; J gene: TRBJ1-5; V gene: TRBV28; clone size: few
CDR3 DNA: TGTGCCAGCAGCTTAGGTCCTAGCGGGGGCAACTCCTACGAGCAGTACTTC; CDR3 protein: CASSLGPSGGNSYEQYF; D gene: TRBD2; CDR3 length: 17; J gene: TRBJ2-7; V gene: TRBV13; clone size: .
CDR3 DNA: TGTGCCAGCAGCCTCCGGCCTAGCGGGGGCTACGAGCAGTACTTC; CDR3 protein: CASSLRPSGGYEQYF; D gene: TRBD2; CDR3 length: 15; J gene: TRBJ2-7; V gene: TRBV7-2; clone size: .
CDR3 DNA: TGCGCCAGCAGCCAAGCCAGAATTTGGAGCAATCAGCCCCAGCATTTT; CDR3 protein: CASSQARIWSNQPQHF; D gene: .; CDR3 length: 16; J gene: TRBJ1-5; V gene: TRBV4-1; clone size: few
CDR3 DNA: TGTGCCAGCAGCCCCAGGACTCTTAACACCGGGGAGCTGTTTTTT; CDR3 protein: CASSPRTLNTGELFF; D gene: .; CDR3 length: 15; J gene: TRBJ2-2; V gene: TRBV7-2; clone size: many
CDR3 DNA: TGCAGTGCTAGAGATTCCCGACTAGCGGGGGCCCTACCCCATGAGCAGTTCTTC; CDR3 protein: CSARDSRLAGALPHEQFF; D gene: TRBD2; CDR3 length: 18; J gene: TRBJ2-1; V gene: TRBV20-1; clone size: many
CDR3 DNA: TGTGCCAGCACCCTAGGAAACTCTGGGGCCAACGTCCTGACTTTC; CDR3 protein: CASTLGNSGANVLTF; D gene: .; CDR3 length: 15; J gene: TRBJ2-6; V gene: TRBV28; clone size: many
CDR3 DNA: TGTGCCAGCAGCCCGCTCCGGGGGCAGAGCACCGGGGAGCTGTTTTTT; CDR3 protein: CASSPLRGQSTGELFF; D gene: .; CDR3 length: 16; J gene: TRBJ2-2; V gene: TRBV11-2; clone size: .
CDR3 DNA: TGTGCCAGCTCACGTTTGACAGGGCGGAACTACGAGCAGTACTTC; CDR3 protein: CASSRLTGRNYEQYF; D gene: TRBD1; CDR3 length: 15; J gene: TRBJ2-7; V gene: TRBV18; clone size: few
CDR3 DNA: TGTGCCAGCACCCGGGGGCGGGTCTCCCAAGAGACCCAGTACTTC; CDR3 protein: CASTRGRVSQETQYF; D gene: .; CDR3 length: 15; J gene: TRBJ2-5; V gene: TRBV3-1; clone size: .
CDR3 DNA: TGTGCCAGCAGCTTGGGAAGCCGGAGCCTCTACAATGAGCAGTTCTTC; CDR3 protein: CASSLGSRSLYNEQFF; D gene: .; CDR3 length: 16; J gene: TRBJ2-1; V gene: TRBV5-4; clone size: .
CDR3 DNA: TGCAGCGCCGCGGGGGCCGGCACTGAAGCTTTCTTT; CDR3 protein: CSAAGAGTEAFF; D gene: .; CDR3 length: 12; J gene: TRBJ1-1; V gene: TRBV29-1; clone size: few
CDR3 DNA: TGTGCCAGCAGCCCCCTCGGCGGGGGCAATGAGCAGTTCTTC; CDR3 protein: CASSPLGGGNEQFF; D gene: TRBD2; CDR3 length: 14; J gene: TRBJ2-1; V gene: TRBV3-1; clone size: many
CDR3 DNA: TGTGCCAGCATTAGGGGGTTTGGTGAGACCCAGTACTTC; CDR3 protein: CASIRGFGETQYF; D gene: .; CDR3 length: 13; J gene: TRBJ2-5; V gene: TRBV7-6; clone size: .
CDR3 DNA: TGTGCCAGCAGATCGTGGTCCAGAAATGAGCAGTTCTTC; CDR3 protein: CASRSWSRNEQFF; D gene: .; CDR3 length: 13; J gene: TRBJ2-1; V gene: TRBV5-6; clone size: few
CDR3 DNA: TGTGCCATCAGGTCCGGGACAGGGGGCACCCTGAATGAGCAGTTCTTC; CDR3 protein: CAIRSGTGGTLNEQFF; D gene: TRBD1; CDR3 length: 16; J gene: TRBJ2-1; V gene: TRBV10-3; clone size: few
CDR3 DNA: TGTGCCAGCAGTGAGGGGGCCCGGGAGACCCAGTACTTC; CDR3 protein: CASSEGARETQYF; D gene: .; CDR3 length: 13; J gene: TRBJ2-5; V gene: TRBV25-1; clone size: .
CDR3 DNA: TGTGCCAGCAGTGTAGGGCTAGCGCGGAGCACAGATACGCAGTATTTT; CDR3 protein: CASSVGLARSTDTQYF; D gene: .; CDR3 length: 16; J gene: TRBJ2-3; V gene: TRBV2; clone size: many
CDR3 DNA: TGTGCCAGCGCAGAGGGCGGGGGGGCAACAGATACGCAGTATTTT; CDR3 protein: CASAEGGGATDTQYF; D gene: TRBD2; CDR3 length: 15; J gene: TRBJ2-3; V gene: TRBV27; clone size: few
CDR3 DNA: TGTGCCAGCAGTCATGGACAGAGCCAAGAGACCCAGTACTTC; CDR3 protein: CASSHGQSQETQYF; D gene: .; CDR3 length: 14; J gene: TRBJ2-5; V gene: TRBV12-3/TRBV12-4; clone size: few
CDR3 DNA: TGTGCCAGCAGTACCCCGGGACAGAGACTAATGAACACTGAAGCTTTCTTT; CDR3 protein: CASSTPGQRLMNTEAFF; D gene: TRBD1; CDR3 length: 17; J gene: TRBJ1-1; V gene: TRBV2; clone size: few
CDR3 DNA: TGTGCCAGCAGCCAAGGAGAAGGACCCCTCCACTTT; CDR3 protein: CASSQGEGPLHF; D gene: .; CDR3 length: 12; J gene: TRBJ1-6; V gene: TRBV3-1; clone size: .
CDR3 DNA: TGTGCCAGCAGCTCAAGGGGGGCAGCTTTCTTT; CDR3 protein: CASSSRGAAFF; D gene: .; CDR3 length: 11; J gene: TRBJ1-1; V gene: TRBV11-2; clone size: few
CDR3 DNA: TGTGCCAGCGGGGGCTACACAAATTCACCCCTCCACTTT; CDR3 protein: CASGGYTNSPLHF; D gene: .; CDR3 length: 13; J gene: TRBJ1-6; V gene: TRBV7-9; clone size: many
CDR3 DNA: TGTGCCAGCAGAGAACAGGGCTCCGAGCAGTACTTC; CDR3 protein: CASREQGSEQYF; D gene: .; CDR3 length: 12; J gene: TRBJ2-7; V gene: TRBV11-2; clone size: many
CDR3 DNA: TGTGCCAGCAGTGGGCTAAGCGGGGCGAAGTTCTTC; CDR3 protein: CASSGLSGAKFF; D gene: TRBD2; CDR3 length: 12; J gene: TRBJ2-1; V gene: TRBV6-1; clone size: .
CDR3 DNA: TGTGCCAGCAGTGGCTTCACGGGGCAGTCCTACAATGAGCAGTTCTTC; CDR3 protein: CASSGFTGQSYNEQFF; D gene: .; CDR3 length: 16; J gene: TRBJ2-1; V gene: TRBV28; clone size: .
CDR3 DNA: TGTGCCAGCAGCCGATTCCACCCCGCAGAGAACTATGGCTACACCTTC; CDR3 protein: CASSRFHPAENYGYTF; D gene: .; CDR3 length: 16; J gene: TRBJ1-2; V gene: TRBV28; clone size: few
CDR3 DNA: TGTGCCAGCAGCTTGTACGAGGACACTGAAGCTTTCTTT; CDR3 protein: CASSLYEDTEAFF; D gene: .; CDR3 length: 13; J gene: TRBJ1-1; V gene: TRBV11-3; clone size: many
CDR3 DNA: TGTGCCAGCAGCTCGGACGCCACGGGCGAGCAGTACTTC; CDR3 protein: CASSSDATGEQYF; D gene: .; CDR3 length: 13; J gene: TRBJ2-7; V gene: TRBV11-2; clone size: .
CDR3 DNA: TGCAGTGCTATTGGACTAGCGGGACTCTACAATGAGCAGTTCTTC; CDR3 protein: CSAIGLAGLYNEQFF; D gene: TRBD2; CDR3 length: 15; J gene: TRBJ2-1; V gene: TRBV20-1; clone size: many
CDR3 DNA: TGTGCCAGCAGTTACTCGACAGACTCCTACAATGAGCAGTTCTTC; CDR3 protein: CASSYSTDSYNEQFF; D gene: .; CDR3 length: 15; J gene: TRBJ2-1; V gene: TRBV6-6; clone size: .